Listed below are T cell receptor beta chains from one sample, sequenced in a study of early T cells in non-severe SARS-CoV-2 infection. A single record per CDR3 protein comes from TCRdb applying MiXCR to the 5' RACE reads. In the table there are under 70,000 distinct CDR3 sequences, about 7.7% of which are singletons. Specimen: whole blood, collected at baseline. Receptors originate from an adult who was a healthcare worker with PCR-confirmed SARS-CoV-2 infection or an uninfected control (not recorded which). Both conserved end residues are part of each CDR3. The order of the fields is V gene, D gene, J gene, clone size, CDR3 protein, CDR3 DNA. A D gene is named only where the DNA matches it firmly. Rows may omit the clone size; those that give it use once, few, many or a size class.

TRBV6-2/TRBV6-3	NA	TRBJ2-7	NA	CASSYSMTVYEQYF	TGTGCCAGCAGTTACTCGATGACAGTCTACGAGCAGTACTTC
TRBV20-1	NA	TRBJ2-6	NA	CSVSDGVGANVLTF	TGCAGTGTTTCGGACGGCGTCGGGGCCAACGTCCTGACTTTC
TRBV7-8	NA	TRBJ2-1	many	CASSPRRSSSYNEQFF	TGTGCCAGCAGCCCCCGTCGGTCGAGCTCCTACAATGAGCAGTTCTTC
TRBV6-1	NA	TRBJ1-6	many	CASRPWELKNSPLHF	TGTGCCAGCAGACCCTGGGAACTGAAGAATTCACCCCTCCACTTT
TRBV20-1	NA	TRBJ1-4	many	CSARDPQGGEKLFF	TGCAGTGCTAGAGATCCACAGGGCGGGGAAAAACTGTTTTTT
TRBV2	NA	TRBJ2-3	few	CASSERRSPSTDTQYF	TGTGCCAGCAGTGAGAGGCGGAGCCCTAGCACAGATACGCAGTATTTT
TRBV28	NA	TRBJ2-1	few	CASSLYGRSGGYNEQFF	TGTGCCAGCAGTTTATATGGCCGGAGTGGGGGGTACAATGAGCAGTTCTTC
TRBV20-1	TRBD2	TRBJ2-5	many	CSARDRGLAGVGPQETQYF	TGCAGTGCTAGAGATCGCGGACTAGCGGGAGTGGGGCCCCAAGAGACCCAGTACTTC
TRBV18	NA	TRBJ1-1	many	CASSPRGTNTEAFF	TGTGCCAGCTCACCACGCGGGACGAACACTGAAGCTTTCTTT
TRBV7-3	NA	TRBJ1-1	few	CASSLNGRFEAFF	TGTGCCAGCAGCTTAAACGGACGTTTTGAAGCTTTCTTT
TRBV6-2/TRBV6-3	TRBD1	TRBJ2-2	NA	CASASDRVKTGELFF	TGTGCCAGCGCGTCGGACAGGGTGAAAACCGGGGAGCTGTTTTTT
TRBV5-1	NA	TRBJ2-7	few	CASRISSGQISYEQYF	TGCGCCAGCCGAATATCCAGCGGGCAAATCTCCTACGAGCAGTACTTC
TRBV5-4	TRBD2	TRBJ2-3	few	CASSPTSGGSTDTQYF	TGTGCCAGCAGCCCGACTAGCGGGGGAAGCACAGATACGCAGTATTTT
TRBV10-3	NA	TRBJ2-2	many	CAISEMEPNTGELFF	TGTGCCATCAGTGAGATGGAACCCAACACCGGGGAGCTGTTTTTT
TRBV7-3	NA	TRBJ2-3	NA	CASSIDRTYTQYF	TGTGCCAGCAGCATCGACCGTACCTATACGCAGTATTTT
TRBV5-1	TRBD1	TRBJ2-5	NA	CASSSGQQETQYF	TGCGCCAGCAGCTCGGGACAGCAAGAGACCCAGTACTTC
TRBV20-1	TRBD1	TRBJ2-1	many	CSANPGQGADEQFF	TGCAGTGCTAACCCGGGACAGGGGGCCGATGAGCAGTTCTTC
TRBV12-3/TRBV12-4	NA	TRBJ2-3	many	CASSFGIPTDTQYF	TGTGCCAGCAGTTTTGGGATCCCCACAGATACGCAGTATTTT
TRBV7-2	NA	TRBJ2-5	few	CASSLPWPQETQYF	TGTGCCAGCAGCTTACCCTGGCCGCAAGAGACCCAGTACTTC
TRBV5-5	TRBD1	TRBJ1-1	NA	CASSLEPGQGLRPAFF	TGTGCCAGCAGCTTGGAGCCGGGACAGGGGCTTCGACCAGCTTTCTTT
TRBV5-5	NA	TRBJ2-5	many	CASSLEPGWETQYF	TGTGCCAGCAGCTTGGAGCCGGGATGGGAGACCCAGTACTTC
TRBV5-1	TRBD2	TRBJ2-3	many	CASSPQLAGGSQDTQYF	TGCGCCAGCAGCCCTCAACTAGCGGGAGGAAGTCAAGATACGCAGTATTTT
TRBV20-1	TRBD1	TRBJ2-6	NA	CSATLGQASGANVLTF	TGCAGTGCTACGTTGGGACAGGCCTCTGGGGCCAACGTCCTGACTTTC
TRBV28	TRBD1	TRBJ2-7	few	CASSFLARDSYEQYF	TGTGCCAGCAGTTTTCTCGCCCGGGACAGCTACGAGCAGTACTTC
TRBV20-1	TRBD2	TRBJ2-1	few	CSARGPASGTYNEQFF	TGCAGTGCTAGAGGCCCTGCTAGCGGGACCTACAATGAGCAGTTCTTC
TRBV6-2/TRBV6-3	NA	TRBJ2-5	few	CASSYSERETQYF	TGTGCCAGCAGTTACTCTGAGCGTGAGACCCAGTACTTC
TRBV6-2/TRBV6-3	NA	TRBJ1-2	many	CASSSNDGLTNYGYTF	TGTGCCAGCAGTTCGAACGACGGACTTACTAACTATGGCTACACCTTC
TRBV27	NA	TRBJ2-5	few	CASSEGVRGQETQYF	TGTGCCAGCAGTGAAGGCGTCAGGGGACAAGAGACCCAGTACTTC
TRBV18	NA	TRBJ1-1	many	CASSPQLMNTEAFF	TGTGCCAGCTCACCGCAGCTGATGAACACTGAAGCTTTCTTT
TRBV29-1	TRBD1	TRBJ1-2	many	CSVPQGDNYGYTF	TGCAGCGTTCCCCAGGGGGACAACTATGGCTACACCTTC
TRBV29-1	NA	TRBJ2-1	few	CSGETDSYNEQFF	TGCAGCGGTGAGACAGACTCCTACAATGAGCAGTTCTTC
TRBV12-3/TRBV12-4	NA	TRBJ2-4	few	CASSHEGLVAKNIQYF	TGTGCCAGCAGCCACGAGGGCCTCGTAGCCAAAAACATTCAGTACTTC
TRBV9	NA	TRBJ1-2	many	CASSSRHGIYGYTF	TGTGCCAGCAGCTCCCGACACGGAATTTATGGCTACACCTTC
TRBV5-5	TRBD1	TRBJ2-2	NA	CASSATGGPANTGELFF	TGTGCCAGCAGCGCGACAGGGGGCCCCGCGAACACCGGGGAGCTGTTTTTT
TRBV27	NA	TRBJ2-3	few	CASSPSGTDTQYF	TGTGCCAGCAGTCCCTCCGGCACAGATACGCAGTATTTT
TRBV3-1	NA	TRBJ2-7	NA	CASSQGKNGDYEQYF	TGTGCCAGCAGCCAAGGCAAGAACGGGGACTACGAGCAGTACTTC
TRBV12-3/TRBV12-4	NA	TRBJ2-3	many	CASSLRQATDTQYF	TGTGCCAGCAGTTTACGACAGGCCACAGATACGCAGTATTTT
TRBV19	TRBD2	TRBJ2-1	NA	CASSMGEAGAPYNEQFF	TGTGCCAGTAGTATGGGGGAGGCGGGAGCTCCCTACAATGAGCAGTTCTTC
TRBV6-2/TRBV6-3	TRBD1	TRBJ2-7	NA	CASSYSKRTGYEQYF	TGTGCCAGCAGTTACTCGAAGAGGACAGGGTACGAGCAGTACTTC
TRBV4-1	TRBD1	TRBJ2-4	many	CASSQAGTGGAVTKNIQYF	TGCGCCAGCAGCCAAGCCGGGACAGGGGGCGCGGTTACCAAAAACATTCAGTACTTC
TRBV28	NA	TRBJ2-5	NA	CASSSFSRLDQETQYF	TGTGCCAGCAGTTCTTTCTCGAGACTCGACCAAGAGACCCAGTACTTC
TRBV24-1	NA	TRBJ1-4	NA	CATSDPSSTNEKLFF	TGTGCCACCAGTGACCCCAGCTCAACTAATGAAAAACTGTTTTTT
TRBV10-3	TRBD1	TRBJ1-2	many	CATLTGTGDYGYTF	TGTGCCACTCTAACCGGGACAGGCGACTATGGCTACACCTTC
TRBV19	NA	TRBJ2-1	NA	CASSPWGASYNEQFF	TGTGCCAGTAGCCCGTGGGGGGCCTCCTACAATGAGCAGTTCTTC
TRBV10-3	TRBD2	TRBJ2-3	many	CATAGTSGAVGGTQYF	TGTGCCACCGCTGGGACTAGCGGAGCCGTGGGTGGTACGCAGTATTTT
TRBV11-2	NA	TRBJ1-2	NA	CASSLSDSANYGYTF	TGTGCCAGCAGCTTAAGTGACAGCGCTAACTATGGCTACACCTTC
TRBV5-1	NA	TRBJ2-2	NA	CASSLSGLLNTGELFF	TGCGCCAGCAGCTTGTCCGGACTCCTGAACACCGGGGAGCTGTTTTTT
TRBV6-5	NA	TRBJ2-5	many	CASSRDGPRLQYF	TGTGCCAGCAGTCGGGACGGTCCGAGGCTCCAGTACTTC
TRBV20-1	TRBD2	TRBJ2-4	many	CSAGTSGSGNIQYF	TGCAGTGCTGGCACTAGCGGGAGCGGAAACATTCAGTACTTC
TRBV6-1	TRBD2	TRBJ2-5	many	CASRTSGETQYF	TGTGCCAGCAGGACTAGCGGAGAGACCCAGTACTTC
TRBV21-1	NA	TRBJ1-5	few	CASNCTQHF	TGTGCCAGCAACTGTACCCAGCATTTT
TRBV18	NA	TRBJ1-1	NA	CASSPIGVNTEAFF	TGTGCCAGCTCACCAATTGGAGTGAACACTGAAGCTTTCTTT
TRBV6-5	NA	TRBJ2-7	NA	CASSYSRGEGFSYEQYF	TGTGCCAGCAGTTACTCGAGGGGAGAGGGTTTCTCCTACGAGCAGTACTTC
TRBV20-1	TRBD1	TRBJ1-1	many	CSARDGQGTGTEAFF	TGCAGTGCTAGAGACGGACAGGGGACGGGGACTGAAGCTTTCTTT
TRBV12-3/TRBV12-4	NA	TRBJ2-6	many	CASSPTGSRGSGANVLTF	TGTGCCAGCAGTCCTACAGGTTCGCGGGGTTCTGGGGCCAACGTCCTGACTTTC
TRBV10-3	TRBD2	TRBJ2-3	many	CAIGGGGRAVDTQYF	TGTGCCATCGGGGGTGGCGGGAGGGCCGTAGATACGCAGTATTTT
TRBV5-1	NA	TRBJ2-7	NA	CASGRGGGGGKYEQYF	TGCGCCAGCGGGCGCGGTGGAGGGGGAGGAAAGTACGAGCAGTACTTC
TRBV2	NA	TRBJ2-7	many	CASSELWGSGRYEQYF	TGTGCCAGCAGTGAACTGTGGGGCAGCGGGCGATACGAGCAGTACTTC